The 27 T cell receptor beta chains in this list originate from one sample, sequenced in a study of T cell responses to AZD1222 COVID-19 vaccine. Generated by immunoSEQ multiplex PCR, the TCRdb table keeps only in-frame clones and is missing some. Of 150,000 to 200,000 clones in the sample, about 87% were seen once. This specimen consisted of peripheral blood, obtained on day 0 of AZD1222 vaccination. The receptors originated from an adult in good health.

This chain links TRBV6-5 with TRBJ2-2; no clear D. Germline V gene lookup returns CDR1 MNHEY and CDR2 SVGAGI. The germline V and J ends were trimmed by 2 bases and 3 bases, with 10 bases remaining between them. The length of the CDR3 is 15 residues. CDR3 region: CASSYESHYTGELFF. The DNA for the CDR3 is TGTGCCAGCAGTTACGAGTCGCACTACACCGGGGAGCTGTTTTTT.

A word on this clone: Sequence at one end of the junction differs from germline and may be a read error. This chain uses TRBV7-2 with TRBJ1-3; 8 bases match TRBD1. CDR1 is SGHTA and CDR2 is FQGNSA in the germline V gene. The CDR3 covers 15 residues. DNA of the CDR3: TGTGCCGGCAGCTTAGCGTGGGACAGGGGAAACACCATATATTTT. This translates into CAGSLAWDRGNTIYF.

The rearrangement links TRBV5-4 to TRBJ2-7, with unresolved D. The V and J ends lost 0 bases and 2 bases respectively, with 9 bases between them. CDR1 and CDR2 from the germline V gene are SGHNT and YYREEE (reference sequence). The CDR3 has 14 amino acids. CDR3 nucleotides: TGTGCCAGCAGCTTGGTGGGGATGGCCTACGAGCAGTACTTC. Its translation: CASSLVGMAYEQYF.

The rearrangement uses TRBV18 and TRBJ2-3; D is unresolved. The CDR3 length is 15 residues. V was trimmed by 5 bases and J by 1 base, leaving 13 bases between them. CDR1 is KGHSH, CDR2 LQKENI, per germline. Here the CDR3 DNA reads TGTGCCAGCTCATCCGGACGGCCGGGCACAGATACGCAGTATTTT. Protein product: CASSSGRPGTDTQYF. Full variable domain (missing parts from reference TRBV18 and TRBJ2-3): NAGVMQNPRHLVRRRGQEARLRCSPMKGHSHVYWYRQLPEEGLKFMVYLQKENIIDESGMPKERFSAEFPKEGPSILRIQQVVRGDSAAYFCASSSGRPGTDTQYFGPGTRLTVL.

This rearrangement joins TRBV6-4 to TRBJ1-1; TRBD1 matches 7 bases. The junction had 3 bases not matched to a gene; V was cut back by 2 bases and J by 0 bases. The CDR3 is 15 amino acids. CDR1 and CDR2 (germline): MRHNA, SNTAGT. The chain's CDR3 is CASSDGTAMNTEAFF. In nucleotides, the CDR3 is TGTGCCAGCAGTGACGGGACAGCGATGAACACTGAAGCTTTCTTT.

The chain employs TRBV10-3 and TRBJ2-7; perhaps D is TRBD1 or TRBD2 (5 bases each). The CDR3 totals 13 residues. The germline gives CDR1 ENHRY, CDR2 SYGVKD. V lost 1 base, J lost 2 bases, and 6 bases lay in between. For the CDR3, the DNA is TGTGCCATCAGTGAGTTGGGGGCCTACGAGCAGTACTTC. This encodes CAISELGAYEQYF.

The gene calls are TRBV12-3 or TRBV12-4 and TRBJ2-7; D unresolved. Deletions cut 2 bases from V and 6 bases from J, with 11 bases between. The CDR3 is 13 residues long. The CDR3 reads CASSLWPEAEQYF. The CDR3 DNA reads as TGTGCCAGCAGTTTATGGCCCGAGGCCGAGCAGTACTTC.

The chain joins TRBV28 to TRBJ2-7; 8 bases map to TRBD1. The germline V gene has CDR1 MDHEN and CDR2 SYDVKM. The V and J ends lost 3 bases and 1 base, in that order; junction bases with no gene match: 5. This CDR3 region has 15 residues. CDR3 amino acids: CASSFRGQMSYEQYF. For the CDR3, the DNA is TGTGCCAGCAGTTTCAGGGGGCAGATGTCCTACGAGCAGTACTTC.

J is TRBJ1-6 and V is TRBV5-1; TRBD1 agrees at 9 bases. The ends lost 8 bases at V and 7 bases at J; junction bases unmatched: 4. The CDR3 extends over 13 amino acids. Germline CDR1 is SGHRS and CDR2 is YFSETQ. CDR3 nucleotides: TGCGCCAGTGGGACAGGGTCAAATTCACCCCTCCACTTT. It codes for CASGTGSNSPLHF. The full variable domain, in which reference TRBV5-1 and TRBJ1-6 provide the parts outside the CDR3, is KAGVTQTPRYLIKTRGQQVTLSCSPISGHRSVSWYQQTPGQGLQFLFEYFSETQRNKGNFPGRFSGRQFSNSRSEMNVSTLELGDSALYLCASGTGSNSPLHFGNGTRLTVT.

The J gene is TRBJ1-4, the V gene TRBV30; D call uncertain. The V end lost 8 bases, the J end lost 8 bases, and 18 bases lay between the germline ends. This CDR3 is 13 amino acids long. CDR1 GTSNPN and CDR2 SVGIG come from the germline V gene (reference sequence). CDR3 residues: CARSAERGEKLFF. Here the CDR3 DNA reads TGTGCCCGGTCGGCGGAAAGAGGAGAAAAACTGTTTTTT.

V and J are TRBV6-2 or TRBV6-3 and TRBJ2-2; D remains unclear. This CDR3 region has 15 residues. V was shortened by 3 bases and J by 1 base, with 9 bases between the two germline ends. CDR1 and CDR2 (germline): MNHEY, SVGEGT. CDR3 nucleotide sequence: TGTGCCAGCAGTTATTTTAGACAGAACACCGGGGAGCTGTTTTTT. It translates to CASSYFRQNTGELFF.

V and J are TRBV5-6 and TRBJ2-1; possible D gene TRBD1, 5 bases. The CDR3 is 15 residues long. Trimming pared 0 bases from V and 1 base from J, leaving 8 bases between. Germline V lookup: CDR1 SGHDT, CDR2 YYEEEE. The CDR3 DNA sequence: TGTGCCAGCAGCTTGGGGCAGGGATCCTACAATGAGCAGTTCTTC. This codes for CASSLGQGSYNEQFF.

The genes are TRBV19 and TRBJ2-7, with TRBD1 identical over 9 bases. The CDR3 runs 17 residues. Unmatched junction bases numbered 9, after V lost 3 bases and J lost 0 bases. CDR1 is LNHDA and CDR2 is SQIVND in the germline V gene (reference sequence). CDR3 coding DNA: TGTGCCAGTAGTATCACCACAGGGGGCGCACCCTCCTACGAGCAGTACTTC. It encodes CASSITTGGAPSYEQYF.

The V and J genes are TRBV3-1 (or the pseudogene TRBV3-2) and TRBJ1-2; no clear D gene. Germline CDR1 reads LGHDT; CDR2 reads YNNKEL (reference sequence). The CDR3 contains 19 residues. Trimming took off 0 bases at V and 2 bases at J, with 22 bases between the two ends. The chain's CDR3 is CASSQDFGAWARENYGYTF. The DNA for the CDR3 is TGTGCCAGCAGCCAAGACTTCGGTGCTTGGGCGCGGGAAAACTATGGCTACACCTTC.

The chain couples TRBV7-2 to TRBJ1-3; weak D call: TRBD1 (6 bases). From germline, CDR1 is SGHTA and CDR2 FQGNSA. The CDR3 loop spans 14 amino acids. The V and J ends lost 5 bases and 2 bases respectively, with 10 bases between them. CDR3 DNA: TGTGCCAGCAGCCCAGGGGTCCCTGGAAACACCATATATTTT. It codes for CASSPGVPGNTIYF.

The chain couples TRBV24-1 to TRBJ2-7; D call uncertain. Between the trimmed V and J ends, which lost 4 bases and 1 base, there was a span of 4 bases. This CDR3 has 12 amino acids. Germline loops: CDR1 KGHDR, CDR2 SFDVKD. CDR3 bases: TGTGCCACCAGTGAATCATCCTACGAGCAGTACTTC. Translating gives CATSESSYEQYF.

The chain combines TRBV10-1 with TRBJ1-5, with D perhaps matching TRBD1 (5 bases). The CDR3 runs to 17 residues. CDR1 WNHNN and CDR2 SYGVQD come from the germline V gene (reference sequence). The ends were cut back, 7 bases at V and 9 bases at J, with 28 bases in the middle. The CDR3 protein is CASKRKDKTSLMPPQHF. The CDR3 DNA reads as TGCGCCAGCAAAAGAAAGGACAAAACTTCCCTTATGCCGCCCCAGCATTTT.

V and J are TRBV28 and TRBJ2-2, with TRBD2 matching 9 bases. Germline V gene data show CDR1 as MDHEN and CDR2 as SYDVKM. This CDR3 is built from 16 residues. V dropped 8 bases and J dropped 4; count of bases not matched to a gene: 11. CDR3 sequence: CASGARGGGATGELFF. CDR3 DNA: TGTGCCAGCGGCGCCCGTGGCGGGGGGGCCACCGGGGAGCTGTTTTTT.

The CDR3 DNA sequence: TGCAGCGGCGGACAGGATAACTATGGCTACACCTTC. As protein: CSGGQDNYGYTF. This chain joins TRBV29-1 and TRBJ1-2, with 7 bases lining up with TRBD1. J was trimmed by 1 base and V by 7 bases; bases with no gene match: 3. This CDR3 region has 12 residues. Germline V lookup: CDR1 SQVTM, CDR2 ANQGSEA.

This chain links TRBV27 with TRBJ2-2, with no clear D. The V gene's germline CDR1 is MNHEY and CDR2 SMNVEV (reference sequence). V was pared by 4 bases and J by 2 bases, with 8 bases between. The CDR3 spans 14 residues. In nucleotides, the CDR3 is TGTGCCAGCAGTTCCACCCCTAACACCGGGGAGCTGTTTTTT. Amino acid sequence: CASSSTPNTGELFF.

Here the CDR3 DNA reads TGTGCCAGCAGTTACGGTGGTGTATTCTCGGGGGAGCAGTACTTC. It codes for CASSYGGVFSGEQYF. V gene TRBV6-5 combines with J gene TRBJ2-7; possible D gene TRBD2, 5 bases. Trimming took 2 bases from V and 7 from J, leaving 18 bases between them. CDR1 is MNHEY, CDR2 SVGAGI, per germline. There are 15 residues in the CDR3.

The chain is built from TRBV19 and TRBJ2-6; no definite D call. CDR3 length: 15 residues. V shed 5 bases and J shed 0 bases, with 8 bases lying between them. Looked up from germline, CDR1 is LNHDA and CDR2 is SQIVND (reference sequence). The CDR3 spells CASSPRTSGANVLTF. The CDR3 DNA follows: TGTGCCAGTAGTCCGAGAACCTCTGGGGCCAACGTCCTGACTTTC.

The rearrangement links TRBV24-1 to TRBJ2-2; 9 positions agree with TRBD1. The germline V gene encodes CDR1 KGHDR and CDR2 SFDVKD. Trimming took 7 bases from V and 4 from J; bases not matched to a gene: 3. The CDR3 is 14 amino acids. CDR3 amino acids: CATRGTGSTGELFF. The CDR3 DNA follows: TGTGCCACCAGGGGGACAGGGTCCACCGGGGAGCTGTTTTTT.

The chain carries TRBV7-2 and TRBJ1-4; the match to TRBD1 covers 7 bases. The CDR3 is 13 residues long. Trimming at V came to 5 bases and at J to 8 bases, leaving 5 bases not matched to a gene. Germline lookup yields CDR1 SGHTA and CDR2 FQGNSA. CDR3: CASSKQGQEKLFF. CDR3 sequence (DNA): TGTGCCAGCAGCAAACAGGGGCAAGAAAAACTGTTTTTT.

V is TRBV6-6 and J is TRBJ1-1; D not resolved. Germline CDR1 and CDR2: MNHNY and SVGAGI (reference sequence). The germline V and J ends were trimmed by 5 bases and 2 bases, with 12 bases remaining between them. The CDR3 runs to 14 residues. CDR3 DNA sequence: TGTGCCAGCAGTACCGGACGGGAAAACACTGAAGCTTTCTTT. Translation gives CASSTGRENTEAFF.

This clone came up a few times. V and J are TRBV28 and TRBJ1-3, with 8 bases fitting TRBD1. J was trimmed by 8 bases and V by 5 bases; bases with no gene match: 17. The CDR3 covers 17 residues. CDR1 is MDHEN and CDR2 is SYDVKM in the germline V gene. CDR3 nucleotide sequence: TGTGCCAGCAGTCCTGGACAGGGCGGTGCGGGAAGAGACACCATATATTTT. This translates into CASSPGQGGAGRDTIYF.

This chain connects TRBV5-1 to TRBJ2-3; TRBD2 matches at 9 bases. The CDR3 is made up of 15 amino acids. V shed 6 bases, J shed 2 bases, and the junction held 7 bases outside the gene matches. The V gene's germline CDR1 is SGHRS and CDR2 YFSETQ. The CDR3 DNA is TGCGCCAGCATGGTAGCGGGGGAGATCACAGATACGCAGTATTTT. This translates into CASMVAGEITDTQYF.